This T cell receptor beta chain emerged from a study of CD8 T cells in ankylosing spondylitis. The study, taken as a whole, reports: Typical of ankylosing spondylitis blood, it appeared, was a TCR beta motif of under 10 highly homologous variants. Disease-linked clones proved CD8+ and comparatively uncommon in peripheral blood.

This clonotype was counted only a few times. Its specificity is not known. In TCRdb, the 5' RACE reads were re-called with MiXCR into one record per CDR3 protein. The sample includes around 390,000 distinct CDR3 sequences, approximately 20% seen only once; the top ten take less than 20%. The receptor comes from a male donor with ankylosing spondylitis. What was sequenced was blood, either unsorted or a sorted T cell fraction (not recorded which).

The CDR3, as DNA: TGCAGCGCTCGACGGACAAGCTCCTACGAGCAGTACTTC. It is translated as CSARRTSSYEQYF. The V and J genes are TRBV29-1 and TRBJ2-7, with a tentative D call TRBD1 (5 bases). V was pared by 7 bases and J by 0 bases, with 13 bases between. Germline assignment: CDR1 SQVTM and CDR2 ANQGSEA. This CDR3 is built from 13 residues.